This T cell receptor beta chain came from a study of identical twins. Regarding the study as a whole: Twins shared out-of-frame alpha sequences with excess low generation probability.

As regards this clonotype: Antigen specificity is unknown.

A universal primer site came from template switching; cDNA carried unique molecular identifiers. TCRdb reanalysed the 5' RACE reads using MiXCR and keeps one entry per CDR3 protein. The table lists approximately 470,000 distinct CDR3 sequences, around 14% of them singletons, with around 0.52% in the top ten. With V trimmed by 4 bases and J by 5 bases, 9 bases remained unmatched. Per germline, CDR1 SGHRS and CDR2 YFSETQ. CDR3 size: 15 residues. The data were also submitted as part of a second study, on yellow fever vaccine responses in identical twins. This second study notes: Twins' vaccine T cell response reportedly gave the appearance of partial convergence and partial personalization.

V and J are TRBV5-1 and TRBJ2-3, with 8 positions matching TRBD2. The sequence was obtained from a young woman in good health. The sequenced sample was CD4+ T cells sorted from blood. Here the CDR3 DNA reads TGCGCCAGCAGCCCAATTAGCGGGACCGAAGATACGCAGTATTTT. Protein sequence: CASSPISGTEDTQYF.